This T cell receptor (beta chain) was found in a study of blood T cell repertoires in COVID-19. Profiled with immunoSEQ multiplex PCR; TCRdb holds only in-frame clones, not every one. The sample lists 210,000 or so clones; just over 85% were seen once. CDR3 length equals 14 residues. Trimming took 5 bases from V and 6 from J, leaving 16 bases between them. Germline V gene sequence: CDR1 SGHTA, CDR2 FQGTGA. Only one count was recorded for this clone. The receptor was isolated from a man aged 50-59 years with acute or convalescent COVID-19. The specimen sequenced was peripheral blood. The chain couples TRBV7-3 to TRBJ1-2; possible D gene TRBD1, 6 bases. This chain's CDR3 is CASSLEGRDNGYTF. In DNA, the CDR3 is TGTGCCAGCAGCCTGGAAGGACGGGACAATGGCTACACCTTC.